These T cell receptor beta chains were read from a single sample in a study of cytomegalovirus exposure and HLA in healthy donors. Method: immunoSEQ multiplex PCR; TCRdb's copy keeps in-frame clones and lacks some. The sample contains 150,000 to 200,000 clones, under 80% of which appear only once. The sequencing sample was made of PBMCs. Source of these receptors: a female donor in good health and CMV-seronegative. CDR3s include the opening cysteine and the closing phenylalanine or tryptophan. A D gene is named only where the DNA matches it firmly. Clone size is stated in some rows and not others, as once, few, many or a class when expanded.

clone_size,v_call,d_call,j_call,cdr3_nt,cdr3_aa
-,TRBV27,-,TRBJ1-4,TGTGCCAGCAGGAACGGACAAAGGGGGGAAAAACTGTTTTTT,CASRNGQRGEKLFF
medium-sized,TRBV6-4,TRBD2,TRBJ2-1,TGTGCCAGCAGTGGGACTAGCGGGGGGGCCAATGAGCAGTTCTTC,CASSGTSGGANEQFF
-,TRBV5-4,-,TRBJ1-2,TGTGCCAGCAGCTCAGGGGCGGGAGTGGACTATGGCTACACCTTC,CASSSGAGVDYGYTF
-,TRBV6-4,-,TRBJ1-1,TGTGCCAGCAGTGACTCGACGGGAAACACTGAAGCTTTCTTT,CASSDSTGNTEAFF
-,TRBV4-1,-,TRBJ1-5,TGCGCCAGCAGCCAAGTTGCCACAGGTAGCAATCAGCCCCAGCATTTT,CASSQVATGSNQPQHF
-,TRBV30,TRBD1,TRBJ2-7,TGTGCCTGCGGGACAGGGTCGTCCTACGAGCAGTACTTC,CACGTGSSYEQYF
few,TRBV5-1,TRBD1,TRBJ1-2,TGCGCCAGCAGCTTGGACAGGGGAGGCTACACCTTC,CASSLDRGGYTF
-,TRBV2,-,TRBJ1-2,TGTGCCAGCACCACCCTTCTTGGAGGCCTTGGCTATGGCTACACCTTC,CASTTLLGGLGYGYTF
-,TRBV6-1,TRBD2,TRBJ2-7,TGTGCCAGCAGTGAAAGGGTAGCGGGAGCTGGAGAGCAGTACTTC,CASSERVAGAGEQYF
once,TRBV9,TRBD2,TRBJ2-7,TGTGCCAGCAGCGTAGACGGGAGGGCCTCCTACGAGCAGTACTTC,CASSVDGRASYEQYF
-,TRBV5-1,TRBD1,TRBJ1-1,TGCGCCAGCAATCAGGGACAGGGATCCACTGAAGCTTTCTTT,CASNQGQGSTEAFF
once,TRBV19,TRBD1,TRBJ2-4,TGTGCCACCATACTCGGGACAGACAACAAAAACATTCAGTACTTC,CATILGTDNKNIQYF
-,TRBV19,-,TRBJ2-2,TGTGCCAGTAGTATAGGACAGGCCGGGGAGCTGTTTTTT,CASSIGQAGELFF
-,TRBV2,TRBD1,TRBJ1-3,TGTGCCAGCAGGGCCTTGACAGGGAGCTCTGGAAACACCATATATTTT,CASRALTGSSGNTIYF
-,TRBV7-6,TRBD1,TRBJ2-1,TGTGCCAGCAGCTTAGGACAGGGGTACTCCTACAATGAGCAGTTCTTC,CASSLGQGYSYNEQFF
-,TRBV6-4,-,TRBJ1-1,TGTGCCAGCAGTGACACTACAGGGCTCCGATTTGAAGCTTTCTTT,CASSDTTGLRFEAFF
-,TRBV6-5,TRBD1,TRBJ1-1,TGTGCCAGCAGTCCTACGAGGACAGGGCACACTGAAGCTTTCTTT,CASSPTRTGHTEAFF
-,TRBV7-8,TRBD2,TRBJ2-1,TGTGCCAGCAGCATCACAGCGGGAGGCCCTCGCTCAACCTACAATGAGCAGTTCTTC,CASSITAGGPRSTYNEQFF
-,TRBV5-1,TRBD2,TRBJ2-1,TGCGCCAGCAGCTTGGGACTAGCGGGCTACAATGAGCAGTTCTTC,CASSLGLAGYNEQFF
-,TRBV7-7,TRBD2,TRBJ2-7,TGTGCCACCCAACCGGGAGTAGCGGGAGGGTTTCCCTACGAGCAGTACTTC,CATQPGVAGGFPYEQYF
-,TRBV2,-,TRBJ1-1,TGTGCCAGCAGTGACAGGGAGGGCACTGAAGCTTTCTTT,CASSDREGTEAFF
-,TRBV18,-,TRBJ1-5,TGTGCCAGCTCCCCTACGACAGACAATAGCAATCAGCCCCAGCATTTT,CASSPTTDNSNQPQHF
-,TRBV2,-,TRBJ2-7,TGTGCCAGCAGTGAAGCGCTTCAGGGCTTCTACGAGCAGTACTTC,CASSEALQGFYEQYF
-,TRBV9,-,TRBJ1-4,TGTGCCAGCAGCGTATCCCCTACTAATGAAAAACTGTTTTTT,CASSVSPTNEKLFF
-,TRBV30,TRBD1,TRBJ1-1,TGTGCCTGGAGTCCCCGGGACAGGGGGAAGGATGAAGCTTTCTTT,CAWSPRDRGKDEAFF
-,TRBV27,-,TRBJ2-1,TGTGCCAGCAGTTTATTTTCGGGTGGCTACAATGAGCAGTTCTTC,CASSLFSGGYNEQFF
-,TRBV19,TRBD1,TRBJ2-7,TGTGCCAGTAGCCGCCGGGACAGGGACTACGAGCAGTACTTC,CASSRRDRDYEQYF
-,TRBV30,-,TRBJ2-3,TGTGCCTGGAGTGGGGCCACAGATACGCAGTATTTT,CAWSGATDTQYF
-,TRBV18,TRBD1,TRBJ2-2,TGTGCCAGCTCATTAGAGACAGGGTCGAACACCGGGGAGCTGTTTTTT,CASSLETGSNTGELFF
-,TRBV11-1,TRBD2,TRBJ2-3,TGTGCCAGCAGCGCGAGACTAGCGGGGAGCACAGATACGCAGTATTTT,CASSARLAGSTDTQYF
few,TRBV19,TRBD1,TRBJ1-1,TGTGCCAGTAGTATGGGACAGGGGAACACTGAAGCTTTCTTT,CASSMGQGNTEAFF
-,TRBV5-4,-,TRBJ2-1,TGTGCCAGCAGCTTGGAAGCCTGGGGCGGATCAGGTGAGCAGTTCTTC,CASSLEAWGGSGEQFF
once,TRBV18,-,TRBJ2-7,TGTGCCAGCTCACCTCAGGGCAAGCTGATCTCCTACGAGCAGTACTTC,CASSPQGKLISYEQYF
-,TRBV30,-,TRBJ2-7,TGTGCCTGGAGTGTATTTCGCGAGCAGTACTTC,CAWSVFREQYF
-,TRBV28,TRBD1,TRBJ2-7,TGTGCCAGCAGTTTGGGTGGGGACAGGGGCAACGAGCAGTACTTC,CASSLGGDRGNEQYF
few,TRBV25-1,-,TRBJ1-1,TGTGCCAGCAGAGACTCCGCGGGGACTGAAGCTTTCTTT,CASRDSAGTEAFF